Here is one T cell receptor (beta chain) with its context. Its target antigen remains unknown. Base qualities were left out, and no much larger clone turns up one base away. The CDR3 covers 14 residues, taking in both the cysteine and the phenylalanine. Just CDR3 DNA is preserved here, 42 bases in frame from base 1. V trim: 5 bases; J trim: 11 bases; unmatched bases: 15. CDR1 is given as SGHAT and CDR2 as FQDESV, both from the germline V gene (reference sequence). The library was made by the immunoSEQ multiplex PCR assay. A mixture of 60 forward primers for TCR Vbeta segments and 13 reverse primers for TCR Jbeta segments was used in the multiplex PCR. A multiplex PCR assay on genomic DNA amplified the CDR3 region of rearranged TCR beta genes. Amplified TCR beta libraries were sequenced as 87-base-pair reads on the Illumina HiSeq System. Concerning the study's data processing: Across the roughly 600 repertoires, a later analysis counted roughly 84 million unique TCR beta chains, about 10 million of which were shared by at least two donors. Raw reads were error-corrected and collapsed into unique sequences by a nearest-neighbor algorithm in which closely related sequences were merged to remove PCR and sequencing errors. CDR3 sequences were aligned to IMGT reference sequences to assign V, D and J gene segments. For a sequence to be retained, a match of at least six nucleotides was required to both a V gene segment and a J gene segment. A rearrangement was called productive if the CDR3 had no stop codons and remained in frame with V and J, and every other rearrangement was called non-productive. CDR3 was defined according to IMGT convention as the region running from the second conserved V-encoded cysteine to the conserved J-encoded phenylalanine. The earlier analysis of some 580 of the donors excluded any sequence lacking an unambiguous match to a single V gene segment. An earlier analysis of several hundred of the donors called V segments functional above 56.7% productive rearrangements and segregating when the between-donor standard deviation exceeded 5%. A statistical classification framework was developed to diagnose cytomegalovirus status using the catalog of TCR beta chain sequences. V and J gene assignment, in a later analysis, came from comparing TCR nucleotide sequences with IMGT/GENE-DB human TR gene sequences. A later analysis assigned CDR3 sequences and most-parsimonious VDJ recombination scenarios with the TCRdist pipeline. In a later analysis, each TCR beta chain was defined by its CDR3 amino acid sequence together with its V-gene family, and reads without a unique V-gene family were excluded. In a later analysis, around 600 highly shared, low-generation-probability nucleotide sequences were removed to address suspected cross-contamination and a sequencing artifact. In a later analysis, a clonal expansion index was calculated for each public chain from normalized within-repertoire ranks of inferred template counts. Generation probabilities in a later analysis came from a VDJ recombination model fitted to out-of-frame rearrangements, and those results were checked against IGoR. A later analysis scored TCR-TCR, TCR-HLA and TCR-CMV co-occurrence with hypergeometric tests, applying a repertoire-size bias correction to TCR pairs. In a later analysis, false discovery rates were estimated by permuting HLA or CMV assignments 20 times. In a later analysis, co-occurring TCRs were grouped with DBSCAN, and TCRdist sequence similarity was added when clustering was performed within HLA-allele-positive subsets. Repertoires with fewer than 30,000 or more than 120,000 public chains, plus five repertoires with anomalous nucleotide sharing, were excluded from co-occurrence clustering. The source is immuneACCESS, and TCRdb retained only in-frame sequences with V and J called. Part of the clones is not carried over; for the studies checked, unresolved V genes explain less than half of this, and the remainder is unexplained. Clonal size and the V and J genes are those of that table, whereas D and trimming came from the DNA. Across this sample there are 100,000 or so clones, with around 75% seen only once. Jointly, the top ten make up approximately 14% of the sample.

The cohort was made up of 666 healthy bone marrow donors. At the time of sampling, all cohort members were nominally healthy, though unrecorded immune exposures were likely present. The donor tested CMV seropositive and was one of the 289 seropositive cohort members. A peripheral blood sample was provided by each donor, and peripheral blood mononuclear cells were used for TCR beta sequencing. Genomic DNA extraction from the blood cell samples was performed with the Qiagen DNeasy Blood Extraction Kit. The entry originates in a study of cytomegalovirus exposure and HLA in healthy donors (TCRdb year 2017). About the full investigation: An earlier analysis of approximately 640 of the donors reported 250 to 350 Gb of sequence data and some 120 million unique TCR beta sequences from 150 million to 200 million T cells. Class I and class II HLA loci were covered by the typing at four-digit resolution. Roughly 300 gigabases of sequencing data and approximately 80 million unique TCR sequences were included in an early release covering about 600 HLA-typed donors. To study patterns of TCR occurrence, a later analysis re-analyzed previously published TCR beta repertoires from 600 to 750 donors and added high-resolution HLA genotyping. In the later analysis, no new phenotypic data were used to find candidate immune exposures; instead, reliance was placed on TCR beta sequences and their occurrence across donors. Genome-wide SNP genotypes for about 65% of the 666 donors were used in a later genetic analysis, which treated that subset as a discovery cohort. The aim of the study was to test whether cataloging public T cell receptors could identify signatures of past pathogen exposure. In addition to the first cohort of roughly 700 subjects, a separate validation cohort of 120 different subjects was used. The T cell repertoires of around 730 subjects were profiled by immunosequencing and related to cytomegalovirus serostatus. An earlier analysis of fewer than 700 of the donors applied high-throughput TCR beta sequencing to assess whether each TCR beta V gene segment acted as functional or pseudogenic. The study combined high-throughput TCR immunosequencing, statistical association of individual TCRs with disease status, and machine learning to predict cytomegalovirus infection status. The number of typed donors differed by locus: roughly 620-640 for A, B, C, DRB1 and DQB1; approximately 540 for DQA1; approximately 600 for DPA1; and some 430 for DPB1. Every discovery cohort repertoire had been produced on one sequencing platform. About five DR-DQ haplotypes were handled as single units for association and clustering, since linkage in the cohort was strong. Among approximately 370 genotyped donors of the cohort, an average of about 220,000 unique TCR beta nucleotide sequences was sequenced per donor, of which about 18% were non-productive. Of the roughly 400 genotyped donors, approximately 80% fell in the genetic ancestry cluster associated with self-reported Caucasian donors. Alongside the repertoire data, information on donor age, sex, ethnicity and CMV serostatus was compiled.

The investigation overall reported the following: In a later analysis, HLA-associated TCR beta chains showed more clonal expansion and lower generation probabilities than non-associated chains that were equally common. Approximately 16 rarely observed V segments, including chromosome 9 orphons, were excluded from the earlier analysis of just under 600 of the donors because counts were too low. Sequencing depth was assumed to be roughly uniform across donors in the presence/absence analyses, though that assumption may not hold. According to a later analysis, parvovirus B19, influenza, CMV and Epstein-Barr virus appeared linked to several top co-occurrence clusters. The only immune exposure information available for the cohort was CMV serostatus. The authors suggested that the approach could potentially be extended to other disease states and immunological phenotypes. An earlier analysis of 450 to 750 of the donors showed that most TCR beta V segments appeared in productive rearrangements either about 90% or about 30% of the time, which broadly matched IMGT annotations. In a later analysis, about 17,000 TCR beta sequences were associated with specific HLA alleles at a false discovery rate of 0.05. In a later analysis, the rate of TCR association differed among HLA loci, with DRB1 alleles having the most associated TCRs and HLA-C alleles having the fewest. Most CMV-associated TCR beta chains appeared to be HLA-restricted in a later analysis, and the HLA associations seemed to be driven largely by CMV exposure. V-gene and J-gene trimming of TCR beta chains was associated with a missense DCLRE1C variant in a later genetic analysis, and the association was replicated in an independent cohort. Linkage disequilibrium might explain the correlated functional status among segregating V segments, but an unknown experimental factor could not be excluded. HLA typing was unavailable for some donors at each locus, so association tests used only the typed subset. In vitro tests confirmed that a few of the cytomegalovirus-associated TCR beta chains recognize cytomegalovirus antigens. According to a later genetic analysis, donors in an Asian-associated ancestry cluster had fewer N-insertions in productive TCRs than the roughly 670-donor mean. While some public TCRs were present in many individuals, most TCR sequences turned up only very rarely across donors. This cohort had only TCR beta chains sequenced, and the lack of alpha or paired-chain data limited which features could be detected. Because the 87-base-pair reads could not distinguish some IMGT-functional V segments, including TRBV6-2 and TRBV6-3, those segments were excluded. Cytomegalovirus status was reported to be diagnosed by the classifier with high specificity and sensitivity in both the original and validation cohorts. A cluster of highly shared sequence variants was judged likely to be a technical artifact of the sequencing pipeline. A total of 150 or so TCR beta chains were listed by the study as associated with cytomegalovirus. A further reported finding was that TCR beta sequences accurately predicted the HLA-A and HLA-B alleles for most subjects in the first cohort. Strong co-occurrence of HLA alleles, especially DR and DQ, made assigning TCR associations to individual alleles difficult.

The rearrangement joined TRBV11-1 to TRBJ2-7; 7 of the junction bases match TRBD1. The sequencing sample was made of PBMCs. This sequence originates from a male donor in good health and CMV-seropositive. The DNA is TGTGCCAGCAGCCCATCCGGGACAGCCTCAGGGGAGTACTTC. This is translated as CASSPSGTASGEYF. The CDR3 plus the reference TRBV11-1 and TRBJ2-7 genes for the other parts give the full variable domain: EAEVAQSPRYKITEKSQAVAFWCDPISGHATLYWYRQILGQGPELLVQFQDESVVDDSQLPKDRFSAERLKGVDSTLKIQPAELGDSAMYLCASSPSGTASGEYFGPGTRLTVT.